This entry is about one T cell receptor (beta chain). Its target is not known. The V gene's germline CDR1 is SEHNR and CDR2 FQNEAQ (reference sequence). Trimming shortened V by 6 bases and J by 3 bases, and 12 bases separated the two germline ends. The CDR3 is 15 residues long. This entry is derived from a study of human versus mouse CDR3 diversity and MHC coevolution. Across the whole study: Each sample yielded about 0.6 x 10^7 to 1.6 x 10^7 valid reads.

Regarding the study as a whole: Two of the three human donors had the lowest clonal inequality. On average, humans showed more CDR3 deletions and insertions than mice.

Sorting isolated naive CD4 T cells lacking CD45RO and expressing CD62L. Data came from immunoSEQ multiplex PCR; TCRdb stores just in-frame clones and leaves some out. The sample comprises some 82,000 clones, 85% to 95% of which are singletons, and around 1.3% rests with the top ten. The specimen was naive CD4+ T cells from blood. As to subset: CD45RO-negative CD62L-positive naive CD4 T cells. The clonotype originates from a person aged 30 to 70 in good health. The rearrangement links TRBV7-9 to TRBJ1-6; D not certain. CDR3 amino acids: CASSRRENYNSPLHF. The CDR3, as DNA: TGTGCCAGCAGTCGGAGGGAGAACTATAATTCACCCCTCCACTTT.